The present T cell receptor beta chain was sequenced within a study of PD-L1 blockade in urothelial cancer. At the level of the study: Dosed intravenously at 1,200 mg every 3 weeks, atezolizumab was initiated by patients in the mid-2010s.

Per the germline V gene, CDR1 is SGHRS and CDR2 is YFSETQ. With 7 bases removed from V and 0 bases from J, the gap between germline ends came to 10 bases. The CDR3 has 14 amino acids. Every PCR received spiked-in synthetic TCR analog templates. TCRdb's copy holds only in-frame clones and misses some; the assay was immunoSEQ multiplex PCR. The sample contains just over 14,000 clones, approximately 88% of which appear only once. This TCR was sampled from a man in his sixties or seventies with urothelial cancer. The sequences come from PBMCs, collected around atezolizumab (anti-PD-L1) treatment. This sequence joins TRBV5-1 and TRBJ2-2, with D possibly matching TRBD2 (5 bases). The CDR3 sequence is CASEGDANTGELFF. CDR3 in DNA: TGCGCCAGCGAGGGCGACGCGAACACCGGGGAGCTGTTTTTT. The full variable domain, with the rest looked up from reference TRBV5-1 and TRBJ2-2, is KAGVTQTPRYLIKTRGQQVTLSCSPISGHRSVSWYQQTPGQGLQFLFEYFSETQRNKGNFPGRFSGRQFSNSRSEMNVSTLELGDSALYLCASEGDANTGELFFGEGSRLTVL.